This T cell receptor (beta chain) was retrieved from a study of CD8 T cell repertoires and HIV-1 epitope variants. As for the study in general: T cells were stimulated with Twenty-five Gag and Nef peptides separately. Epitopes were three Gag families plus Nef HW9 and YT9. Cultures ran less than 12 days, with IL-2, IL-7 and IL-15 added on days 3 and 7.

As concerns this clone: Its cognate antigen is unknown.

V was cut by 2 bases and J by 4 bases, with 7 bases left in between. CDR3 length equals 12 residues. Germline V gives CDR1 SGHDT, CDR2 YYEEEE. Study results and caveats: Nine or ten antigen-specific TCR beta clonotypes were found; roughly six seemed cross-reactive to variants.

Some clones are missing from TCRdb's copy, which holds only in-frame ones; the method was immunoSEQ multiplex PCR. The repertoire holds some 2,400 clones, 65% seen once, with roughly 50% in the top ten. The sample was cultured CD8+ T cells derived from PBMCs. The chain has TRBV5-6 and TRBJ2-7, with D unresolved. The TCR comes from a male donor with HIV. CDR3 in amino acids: CASSFAEYEQYF. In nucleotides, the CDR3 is TGTGCCAGCAGCTTCGCCGAGTACGAGCAGTACTTC.